The 21 T cell receptor beta chains given below trace back to one sample, sequenced in a study of T cell responses to AZD1222 COVID-19 vaccine. Some clones are missing from TCRdb's copy, which holds only in-frame ones; the method was immunoSEQ multiplex PCR. The sample records under 150,000 clones, more than 90% being singletons. The specimen comprised peripheral blood, sampled on day 0 of AZD1222 vaccination. All receptors come from an adult in good health.

The CDR3 protein is CASTQVQGGSYNEQFF. DNA of the CDR3: TGCGCCAGCACCCAAGTCCAAGGGGGGTCCTACAATGAGCAGTTCTTC. The rearrangement uses TRBV5-1 and TRBJ2-1; the D call may be TRBD1 or TRBD2 (6 bases each). Germline V CDR1 and CDR2: SGHRS, YFSETQ. The CDR3 contains 16 residues. Trimming pared 6 bases from V and 1 base from J, leaving 17 bases between.

The V call is TRBV7-9, the J call TRBJ1-2; the match to TRBD1 covers 9 bases. The CDR3 extends over 13 amino acids. Germline lookup yields CDR1 SEHNR and CDR2 FQNEAQ (reference sequence). V lost 6 bases, J lost 8 bases, and 7 bases stayed unmatched. CDR3 residues: CASSAQGAGGYTF. The CDR3 DNA reads TGTGCCAGCAGTGCACAGGGGGCAGGGGGCTACACCTTC.

In DNA form, the CDR3 reads TGTGCCACCAGCAGCCCGGATCCCAATCCCCAAGGCTACACCTTC. Its protein is CATSSPDPNPQGYTF. The V and J genes are TRBV15 and TRBJ1-2; no firm D call. V shed 3 bases and J shed 8 bases, with 19 bases lying between them. Germline V gene data show CDR1 as LNHNV and CDR2 as YYDKDF (reference sequence). The CDR3 loop spans 15 amino acids. Full variable domain (outside the CDR3, taken from reference TRBV15 and TRBJ1-2): DAMVIQNPRYQVTQFGKPVTLSCSQTLNHNVMYWYQQKSSQAPKLLFHYYDKDFNNEADTPDNFQSRRPNTSFCFLDIRSPGLGDTAMYLCATSSPDPNPQGYTFGSGTRLTVV.

This chain joins TRBV5-1 and TRBJ1-1; D is perhaps TRBD1 (5 bases). The CDR3 is 14 amino acids. V lost 5 bases and J 4 bases, leaving 15 bases between the germline ends. Germline CDR1 SGHRS, CDR2 YFSETQ. The CDR3 sequence: CASSGTAGATEAFF. CDR3 DNA sequence: TGCGCCAGCAGTGGGACTGCCGGGGCCACTGAAGCTTTCTTT.

The CDR3 coding sequence is TGTGCCAGCAGCTTGGCCTTGACAGCCACTGAAGCTTTCTTT. Its translation: CASSLALTATEAFF. This chain links TRBV5-5 with TRBJ1-1; D is perhaps TRBD1 (5 bases). This CDR3 contains 14 residues. Trimming removed 0 bases from V and 4 bases from J, with 10 bases in between. The germline CDR1 and CDR2 sequences are SGHKS and YYEKEE (reference sequence).

This clone was observed a handful of times. The CDR3 DNA sequence: TGTGCCAGCAGCTGGGGACGGGTAAATCAGCCCCAGCATTTT. Its translation is CASSWGRVNQPQHF. V is TRBV7-2 and J is TRBJ1-5, with D perhaps matching TRBD1 (5 bases). The germline gives CDR1 SGHTA, CDR2 FQGNSA. Trimming removed 4 bases from V and 4 bases from J, with 11 bases in between. This CDR3 is 14 amino acids long.

The rearrangement joins TRBV4-2 to TRBJ2-3; 12 nucleotides match TRBD2. The CDR3 spans 17 residues. Germline V CDR1 and CDR2: LGHNA, YNFKEQ. V was clipped by 4 bases and J by 8 bases; unmatched bases: 13. The CDR3 DNA sequence: TGTGCCAGCAGCCGCTCCCTAACTACTAGCGGGAGGCGTACGCAGTATTTT. Translated: CASSRSLTTSGRRTQYF.

J is TRBJ1-3 and V is TRBV6-2 or TRBV6-3; weak D call: TRBD1 (5 bases). The CDR3 loop spans 16 amino acids. The germline CDR1 and CDR2 sequences are MNHEY and SVGEGT. Trimming took 6 bases from V and 0 from J, leaving 15 bases between them. The CDR3 DNA reads TGTGCCAGCAGCCATCCGGACACTATCTCTGGAAACACCATATATTTT. Amino acids: CASSHPDTISGNTIYF.

The chain has TRBV27 and TRBJ2-4; tentative D call: TRBD2 (5 bases). The CDR3 length is 17 residues. From germline, CDR1 is MNHEY and CDR2 SMNVEV (reference sequence). Trimming removed 8 bases at V and 0 bases at J, with 20 bases between. The CDR3 sequence: CASAPGYTRLAKNIQYF. CDR3 in DNA: TGTGCCAGCGCCCCGGGGTACACGAGGTTAGCCAAAAACATTCAGTACTTC.

V usage is TRBV5-4 and J usage is TRBJ1-1; weak D call: TRBD1 (6 bases). Deletions cut 4 bases from V and 5 bases from J, with 15 bases between. Looked up from germline, CDR1 is SGHNT and CDR2 is YYREEE (reference sequence). The CDR3 runs to 14 residues. CDR3 region: CASSVAGARTEAFF. CDR3 coding DNA: TGTGCCAGCAGCGTGGCGGGGGCGCGAACTGAAGCTTTCTTT. Based on the CDR3 plus reference TRBV5-4 and TRBJ1-1, the full variable domain is ETGVTQSPTHLIKTRGQQVTLRCSSQSGHNTVSWYQQALGQGPQFIFQYYREEENGRGNFPPRFSGLQFPNYSSELNVNALELDDSALYLCASSVAGARTEAFFGQGTRLTVV.

The chain has TRBV27 and TRBJ2-3; 13 bases agree with TRBD2. The CDR3 is 15 residues long. The V segment lost 2 bases and the J segment 5 bases; nucleotides outside the gene matches: 1. CDR1 MNHEY and CDR2 SMNVEV come from the germline V gene (reference sequence). The CDR3 nucleotides are TGTGCCAGCAGTTTAACTAGCGGGAGGGGAGATACGCAGTATTTT. It codes for CASSLTSGRGDTQYF.

The rearrangement links TRBV5-1 to TRBJ2-2; no firm D call. CDR1 is SGHRS and CDR2 is YFSETQ in the germline V gene. With 4 bases removed from V and 1 base from J, the gap between germline ends came to 11 bases. CDR3 length: 15 amino acids. Here the CDR3 reads CASSLDDLNTGELFF. For the CDR3, the DNA is TGCGCCAGCAGCCTGGACGACCTGAACACCGGGGAGCTGTTTTTT.

This chain connects TRBV10-1 to TRBJ2-5; D uncertain. Germline values: CDR1 WNHNN, CDR2 SYGVQD (reference sequence). V was cut by 5 bases and J by 1 base, with 17 bases left in between. The CDR3 is 16 residues long. The CDR3 is CASSSFGDLGQETQYF. The CDR3 DNA reads as TGCGCCAGCAGTTCTTTTGGTGACCTCGGCCAAGAGACCCAGTACTTC.

The chain uses TRBV7-3 and TRBJ1-6, with D tentatively TRBD1 (5 bases). The V gene lost 4 bases and the J gene lost 7 bases, with 8 bases spanning the gap. The CDR3 totals 13 residues. Germline-derived CDR1 and CDR2 are SGHTA and FQGTGA. As DNA, the CDR3 is TGTGCCAGCAGCTGGGACTTGAATTCACCCCTCCACTTT. Amino acids: CASSWDLNSPLHF. Variable domain in full (rest from reference TRBV7-3 and TRBJ1-6): GAGVSQTPSNKVTEKGKYVELRCDPISGHTALYWYRQSLGQGPEFLIYFQGTGAADDSGLPNDRFFAVRPEGSVSTLKIQRTERGDSAVYLCASSWDLNSPLHFGNGTRLTVT.

The chain recombines TRBV5-4 with TRBJ1-2; D perhaps matches TRBD1 (5 bases). V was clipped by 1 base and J by 1 base, with 8 bases between them. The germline CDR1 and CDR2 sequences are SGHNT and YYREEE (reference sequence). The CDR3 contains 14 residues. The CDR3 bases are TGTGCCAGCAGCTTGCCAGGGTTTAACTATGGCTACACCTTC. Amino acid sequence: CASSLPGFNYGYTF.

This sequence joins TRBV30 and TRBJ2-2; D gene unclear. The CDR3 extends over 14 amino acids. Germline CDR1 GTSNPN, CDR2 SVGIG (reference sequence). V gave up 0 bases and J gave up 5 bases, with 10 bases separating them. CDR3 in amino acids: CAWSVLGRTGELFF. CDR3 nucleotide sequence: TGTGCCTGGAGTGTATTAGGGCGAACCGGGGAGCTGTTTTTT. Together with reference TRBV30 and TRBJ2-2, the CDR3 gives the full variable domain: SQTIHQWPATLVQPVGSPLSLECTVEGTSNPNLYWYRQAAGRGLQLLFYSVGIGQISSEVPQNLSASRPQDRQFILSSKKLLLSDSGFYLCAWSVLGRTGELFFGEGSRLTVL.

V is TRBV10-3 and J is TRBJ2-5; 9 bases align to TRBD1. The CDR3 covers 15 residues. Losses at the gene ends were 2 bases for V and 5 bases for J; bases not matched to a gene: 6. The germline CDR1 and CDR2 sequences are ENHRY and SYGVKD. The CDR3 nucleotides are TGTGCCATCAGTGAGCTTTCGGGACAGGGCGAGACCCAGTACTTC. Amino acids: CAISELSGQGETQYF.

CDR3 region: CASSEEGWGISSDTIYF. The DNA of the CDR3 is TGTGCCAGCAGCGAAGAGGGATGGGGTATAAGCTCCGACACCATATATTTT. The chain combines TRBV11-2 with TRBJ1-3; D ambiguous. The CDR3 sequence is 17 residues long. Germline lookup yields CDR1 SGHAT and CDR2 FQNNGV. The V end was cut by 5 bases, the J end by 8 bases, with 25 bases between. Drawing the rest from reference TRBV11-2 and TRBJ1-3, the complete variable domain is EAGVAQSPRYKIIEKRQSVAFWCNPISGHATLYWYQQILGQGPKLLIQFQNNGVVDDSQLPKDRFSAERLKGVDSTLKIQPAKLEDSAVYLCASSEEGWGISSDTIYFGEGSWLTVV.

The V and J genes are TRBV7-6 and TRBJ2-7, with TRBD2 matching over 11 bases. The CDR3 totals 15 residues. Germline V gene data show CDR1 as SGHVS and CDR2 as FNYEAQ. J lost 6 bases, V lost 0 bases, and 4 bases had no gene match. CDR3 amino acids: CASSLASSGRSEQYF. CDR3 DNA: TGTGCCAGCAGCTTAGCGTCTAGCGGGAGGAGCGAGCAGTACTTC. Based on the CDR3 plus reference TRBV7-6 and TRBJ2-7, the full variable domain is GAGVSQSPRYKVTKRGQDVALRCDPISGHVSLYWYRQALGQGPEFLTYFNYEAQQDKSGLPNDRFSAERPEGSISTLTIQRTEQRDSAMYRCASSLASSGRSEQYFGPGTRLTVT.

The gene calls are TRBV6-5 and TRBJ2-2, with TRBD2 matching over 7 bases. V shed 8 bases and J 4 bases; nucleotides not matched to a gene: 7. Germline assignment: CDR1 MNHEY and CDR2 SVGAGI. This CDR3 is built from 14 residues. This chain's CDR3 is CASLEAGRTGELFF. The CDR3 DNA follows: TGTGCCAGCCTGGAAGCGGGACGCACCGGGGAGCTGTTTTTT.

The V gene is TRBV23-1, the J gene TRBJ2-3, with D possibly being TRBD2 (5 bases). TRBV23-1 is labeled an ORF, and its function is uncertain. V lost 2 bases to trimming and J lost 0 bases, with 12 bases between them. The CDR3 covers 16 residues. CDR3 sequence reads: CASSQTRAASTDTQYF. CDR3 coding DNA: TGCGCCAGCAGTCAAACGAGGGCCGCTAGCACAGATACGCAGTATTTT.